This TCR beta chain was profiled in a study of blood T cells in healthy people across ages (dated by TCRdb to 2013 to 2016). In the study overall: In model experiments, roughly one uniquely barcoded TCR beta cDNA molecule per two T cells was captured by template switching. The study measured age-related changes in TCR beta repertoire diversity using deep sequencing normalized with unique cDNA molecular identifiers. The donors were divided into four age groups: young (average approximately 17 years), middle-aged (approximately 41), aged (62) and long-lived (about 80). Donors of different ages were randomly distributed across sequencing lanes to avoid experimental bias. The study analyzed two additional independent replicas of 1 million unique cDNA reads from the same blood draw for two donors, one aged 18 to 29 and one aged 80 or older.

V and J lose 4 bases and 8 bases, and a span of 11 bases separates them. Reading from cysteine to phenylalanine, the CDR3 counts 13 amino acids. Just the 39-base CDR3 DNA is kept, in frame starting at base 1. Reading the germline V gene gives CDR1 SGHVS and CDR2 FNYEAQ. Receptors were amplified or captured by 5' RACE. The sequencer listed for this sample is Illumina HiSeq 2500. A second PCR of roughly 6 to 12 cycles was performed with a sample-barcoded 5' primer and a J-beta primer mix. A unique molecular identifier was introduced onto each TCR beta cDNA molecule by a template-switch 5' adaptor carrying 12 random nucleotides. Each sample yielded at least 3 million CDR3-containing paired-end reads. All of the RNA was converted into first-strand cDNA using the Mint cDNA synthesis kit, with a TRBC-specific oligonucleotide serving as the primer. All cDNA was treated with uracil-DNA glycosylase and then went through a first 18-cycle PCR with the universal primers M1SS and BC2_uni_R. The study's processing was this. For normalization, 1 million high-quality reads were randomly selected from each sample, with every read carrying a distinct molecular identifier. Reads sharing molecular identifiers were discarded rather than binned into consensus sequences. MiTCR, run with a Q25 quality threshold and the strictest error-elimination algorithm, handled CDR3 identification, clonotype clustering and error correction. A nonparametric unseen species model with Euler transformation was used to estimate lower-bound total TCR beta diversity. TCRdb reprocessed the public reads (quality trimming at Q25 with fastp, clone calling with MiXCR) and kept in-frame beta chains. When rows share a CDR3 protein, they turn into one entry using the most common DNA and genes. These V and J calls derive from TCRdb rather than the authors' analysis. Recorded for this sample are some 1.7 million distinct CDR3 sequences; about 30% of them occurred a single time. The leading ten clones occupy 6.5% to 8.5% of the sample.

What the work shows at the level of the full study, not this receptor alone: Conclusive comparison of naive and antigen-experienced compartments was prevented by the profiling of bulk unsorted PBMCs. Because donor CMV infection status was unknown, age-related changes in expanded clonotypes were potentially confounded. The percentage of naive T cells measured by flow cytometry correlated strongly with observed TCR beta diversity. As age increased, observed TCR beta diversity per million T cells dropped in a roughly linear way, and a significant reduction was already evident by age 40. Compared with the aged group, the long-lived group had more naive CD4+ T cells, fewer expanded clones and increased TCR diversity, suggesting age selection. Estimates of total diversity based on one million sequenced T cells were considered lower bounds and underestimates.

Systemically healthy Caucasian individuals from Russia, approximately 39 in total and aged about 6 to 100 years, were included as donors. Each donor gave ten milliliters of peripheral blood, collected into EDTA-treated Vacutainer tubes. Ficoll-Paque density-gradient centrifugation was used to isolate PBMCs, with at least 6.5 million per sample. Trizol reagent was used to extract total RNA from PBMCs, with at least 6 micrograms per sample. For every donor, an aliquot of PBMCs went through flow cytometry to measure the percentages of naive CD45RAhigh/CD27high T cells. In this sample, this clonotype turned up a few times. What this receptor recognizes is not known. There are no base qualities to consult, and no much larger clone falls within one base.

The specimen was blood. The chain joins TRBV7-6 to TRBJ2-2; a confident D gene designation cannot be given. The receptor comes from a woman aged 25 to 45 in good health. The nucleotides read TGTGCCAGCAGCTCCGATCTGTCGGGGGAGCTGTTTTTT. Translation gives CASSSDLSGELFF.